The source of this T cell receptor beta chain is a study of tumor-infiltrating lymphocytes in oesophageal squamous cell carcinoma. TCRdb fed the PCR reads into MiXCR, producing one record per CDR3 protein. The sample yields over 10,000 distinct CDR3 sequences, around 55% seen once. V lost 3 bases to trimming and J lost 0 bases, with 8 bases between them. Looked up from germline, CDR1 is SGHTA and CDR2 is FQGNSA. This CDR3 region has 14 residues. The chain carries TRBV7-2 and TRBJ1-1, with D unclear. Specimen: esophageal tumor tissue. This sequence originates from a male donor with esophageal squamous cell carcinoma. This CDR3 reads CASSFYRMNTEAFF. The CDR3 coding sequence is TGTGCCAGCAGCTTTTACAGAATGAACACTGAAGCTTTCTTT.